This paragraph reports one TCR beta chain. From RNA transcripts, TCR beta CDR3 regions were amplified. The TCR CDR3 was amplified in a first-round RT-PCR using the HTBI primer set. MiXCR, applied by TCRdb to the multiplex PCR reads, yields one record per CDR3 protein. This table holds 300,000 to 450,000 distinct CDR3 sequences, 20% to 25% found once. This entry belongs to a study of T cells in Graves' hyperthyroidism and ophthalmopathy. Germline-derived CDR1 and CDR2 are SGHTA and FQGTGA. This CDR3 region has 16 residues. Trimming cost V 2 bases and J 7 bases; bases outside gene matches: 9. Sequencing was done on a sample of blood. This clonotype was sampled from a man aged 50 or older with Graves' hyperthyroidism. The chain employs TRBV7-3 and TRBJ2-7; 12 bases map to TRBD1. CDR3 DNA sequence: TGTGCCAGCAGCTTAGCCACGGGACAGGGGGCCGGTGAGCAGTACTTC. It encodes CASSLATGQGAGEQYF.